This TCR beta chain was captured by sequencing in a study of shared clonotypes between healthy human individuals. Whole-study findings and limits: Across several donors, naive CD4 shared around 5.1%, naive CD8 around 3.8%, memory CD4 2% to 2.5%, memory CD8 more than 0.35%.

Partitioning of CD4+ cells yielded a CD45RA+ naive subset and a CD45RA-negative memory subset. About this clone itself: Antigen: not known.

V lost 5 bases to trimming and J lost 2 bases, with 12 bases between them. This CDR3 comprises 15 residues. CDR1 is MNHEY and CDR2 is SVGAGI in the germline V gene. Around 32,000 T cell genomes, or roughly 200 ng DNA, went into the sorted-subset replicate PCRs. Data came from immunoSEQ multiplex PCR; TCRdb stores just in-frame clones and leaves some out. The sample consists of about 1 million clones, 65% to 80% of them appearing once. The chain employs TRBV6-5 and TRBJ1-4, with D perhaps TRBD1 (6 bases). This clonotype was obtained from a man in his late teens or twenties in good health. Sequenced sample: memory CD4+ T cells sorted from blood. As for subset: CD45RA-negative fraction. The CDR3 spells CASSRDTGTNEKLFF. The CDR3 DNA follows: TGTGCCAGCAGTAGAGACACAGGGACTAATGAAAAACTGTTTTTT.